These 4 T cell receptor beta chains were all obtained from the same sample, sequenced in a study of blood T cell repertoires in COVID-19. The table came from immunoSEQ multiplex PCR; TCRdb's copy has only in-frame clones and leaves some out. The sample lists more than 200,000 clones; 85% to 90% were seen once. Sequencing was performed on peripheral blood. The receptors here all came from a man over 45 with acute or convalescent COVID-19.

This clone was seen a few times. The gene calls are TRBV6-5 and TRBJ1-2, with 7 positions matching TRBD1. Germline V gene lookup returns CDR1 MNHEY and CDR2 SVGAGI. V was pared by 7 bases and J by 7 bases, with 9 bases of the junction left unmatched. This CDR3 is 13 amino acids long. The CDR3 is CASTESHRGGYTF. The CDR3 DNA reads TGTGCCAGCACCGAATCCCACAGGGGTGGCTACACCTTC.

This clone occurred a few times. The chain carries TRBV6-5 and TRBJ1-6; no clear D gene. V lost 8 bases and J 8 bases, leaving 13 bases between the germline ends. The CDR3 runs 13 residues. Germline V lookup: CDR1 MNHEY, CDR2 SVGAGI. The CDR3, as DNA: TGTGCCAGCCCGCGTAACGAGGATTCACCCCTCCACTTT. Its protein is CASPRNEDSPLHF.

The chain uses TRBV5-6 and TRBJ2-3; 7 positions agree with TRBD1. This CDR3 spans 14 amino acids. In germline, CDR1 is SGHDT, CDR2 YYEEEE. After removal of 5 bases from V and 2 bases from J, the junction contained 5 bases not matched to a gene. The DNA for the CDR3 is TGTGCCAGCAGGCCACAGGGGTCCACAGATACGCAGTATTTT. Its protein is CASRPQGSTDTQYF.

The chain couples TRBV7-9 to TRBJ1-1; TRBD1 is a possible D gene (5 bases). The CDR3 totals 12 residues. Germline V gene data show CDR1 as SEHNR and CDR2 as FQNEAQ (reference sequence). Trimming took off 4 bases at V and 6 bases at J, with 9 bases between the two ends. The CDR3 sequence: CASSSWTPEAFF. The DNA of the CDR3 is TGTGCCAGCAGCTCTTGGACACCTGAAGCTTTCTTT.